These T cell receptor beta chains were read from a single sample in a study of Tregs in tolerant kidney transplant recipients. The method was immunoSEQ multiplex PCR; TCRdb's version includes in-frame clones alone and lacks a portion of them. The sample has about 94,000 clones; 93% are singletons. The specimen comprised CD4+ T cells from blood, sampled before the transplant. The receptors originated from a human donor who received a combined kidney and bone marrow transplant. Each CDR3 is given with its conserved first and last residue. A D gene is named only where the DNA matches it firmly. The listing skips clone size in some rows; elsewhere it reads once, few, many or a size class.

clone_size j_call v_call d_call cdr3_aa cdr3_nt
- TRBJ2-3 TRBV5-1 TRBD2 CASSLARGDTDTQYF TGCGCCAGCAGCTTGGCCCGGGGGGACACAGATACGCAGTATTTT
- TRBJ2-3 TRBV4-3 TRBD2 CASSSRPAGGPGFEGTQYF TGCGCCAGCAGCTCACGGCCCGCGGGAGGGCCCGGGTTTGAGGGTACGCAGTATTTT
- TRBJ2-4 TRBV7-9 - CASSRQKNIQYF TGTGCCAGCAGCCGTCAGAAAAACATTCAGTACTTC
- TRBJ1-5 TRBV15 - CATASREGNQPQHF TGTGCCACCGCCAGCAGAGAGGGCAATCAGCCCCAGCATTTT
- TRBJ2-5 TRBV7-9 TRBD2 CASSITSGGPDGAQYF TGTGCCAGCAGCATTACTAGCGGGGGGCCCGACGGGGCCCAGTACTTC
- TRBJ2-6 TRBV4-1 - CASSQRYGGSGANVLTF TGCGCCAGCAGCCAAAGATACGGGGGCTCTGGGGCCAACGTCCTGACTTTC
- TRBJ1-3 TRBV11-2 TRBD1 CASSPRQGAGNTIYF TGTGCCAGCAGCCCGAGACAGGGGGCTGGAAACACCATATATTTT
few TRBJ1-2 TRBV6-6 - CASRQDSNYGYTF TGTGCCAGCAGGCAAGACAGTAACTATGGCTACACCTTC
- TRBJ2-5 TRBV16 - CASSPLTEETQYF TGTGCCAGCAGCCCTCTGACAGAAGAGACCCAGTACTTC
few TRBJ1-4 TRBV7-9 - CASSLRGEKLFF TGTGCCAGCAGCTTAAGAGGGGAAAAACTGTTTTTT
- TRBJ2-7 TRBV5-4 - CASSFLGRSTSYEQYF TGTGCCAGCAGCTTTCTGGGCAGGTCTACCTCCTACGAGCAGTACTTC
- TRBJ2-7 TRBV10-3 TRBD1 CAIRPGQSSYEQYF TGTGCCATCAGACCGGGACAGAGCTCCTACGAGCAGTACTTC
- TRBJ1-2 TRBV29-1 - CSVLRGGDNYGYTF TGCAGCGTTCTTCGGGGAGGGGATAACTATGGCTACACCTTC
- TRBJ2-1 TRBV4-2 - CASSHPYSGYNEQFF TGTGCCAGCAGCCACCCCTATTCGGGGTACAATGAGCAGTTCTTC
- TRBJ2-1 TRBV5-6 - CASSSSDTSSYNEQFF TGTGCCAGCAGCTCCTCAGACACAAGCTCCTACAATGAGCAGTTCTTC
once TRBJ2-3 TRBV6-5 TRBD2 CASSSGGADTQYF TGTGCCAGCAGTTCCGGGGGGGCAGATACGCAGTATTTT
- TRBJ1-1 TRBV7-3 - CASSLVSGGTEAFF TGTGCCAGCAGCTTAGTGTCAGGAGGCACTGAAGCTTTCTTT
- TRBJ2-7 TRBV2 TRBD2 CASRGGVPIYEQYF TGTGCCAGCAGGGGGGGGGTGCCGATCTACGAGCAGTACTTC
- TRBJ1-1 TRBV18 TRBD1 CASSPIPGQGTNTEAFF TGTGCCAGCTCACCAATCCCGGGACAGGGAACGAACACTGAAGCTTTCTTT
- TRBJ1-4 TRBV7-9 - CASTIATNEKLFF TGTGCCAGCACCATTGCAACTAATGAAAAACTGTTTTTT
- TRBJ1-2 TRBV18 - CASSPGGDGYTF TGTGCCAGCTCACCCGGCGGGGATGGCTACACCTTC
- TRBJ2-7 TRBV2 TRBD1 CASRIADRWYEQYF TGTGCCAGCAGGATTGCGGACAGGTGGTACGAGCAGTACTTC